This passage covers 20 T cell receptor beta chains from one sample sequenced in a study of STAT5B mutations in CD4+ large granular lymphocyte leukemia. Measured with immunoSEQ multiplex PCR; TCRdb has only the in-frame clones, and not every one. Among approximately 41,000 clones listed, over 75% were seen once. The sequencing input was CD4+ T cells from blood buffy coats. All receptors come from a human donor in good health.

This clone was seen only a few times. The chain has TRBV7-9 and TRBJ1-1, with D hard to call. This CDR3 region has 13 residues. The V and J ends lost 3 bases and 3 bases respectively, with 8 bases between them. The germline gives CDR1 SEHNR, CDR2 FQNEAQ (reference sequence). The CDR3, as DNA: TGTGCCAGCAGCTTGGAGGAGGACACTGAAGCTTTCTTT. Its protein is CASSLEEDTEAFF.

The J gene is TRBJ2-2, the V gene TRBV9; TRBD1 agrees at 10 bases. Germline V gives CDR1 SGDLS, CDR2 YYNGEE. There are 19 residues in the CDR3. Trimming at V came to 2 bases and at J to 2 bases, leaving 12 bases not matched to a gene. CDR3 in DNA: TGTGCCAGCAGCGTCCCCGGGACAGGGGTTTTTTCCAACACCGGGGAGCTGTTTTTT. This encodes CASSVPGTGVFSNTGELFF.

The chain links TRBV9 to TRBJ2-5, with 8 bases lining up with TRBD2. The germline V gene has CDR1 SGDLS and CDR2 YYNGEE. The CDR3 extends over 15 amino acids. J was trimmed by 1 base and V by 1 base; bases with no gene match: 3. CDR3 sequence (DNA): TGTGCCAGCAGCGTACAGCGGGGGCGCCAAGAGACCCAGTACTTC. It codes for CASSVQRGRQETQYF.

V usage is TRBV6-5 and J usage is TRBJ1-1; possibly TRBD1 for D (6 bases). Germline assignment: CDR1 MNHEY and CDR2 SVGAGI. This CDR3 contains 14 residues. V was trimmed by 5 bases and J by 1 base, leaving 11 bases between them. CDR3 protein: CASSPNRENTEAFF. The DNA for the CDR3 is TGTGCCAGCAGTCCCAACAGGGAGAACACTGAAGCTTTCTTT.

There are a few counts of this clone. The chain combines TRBV10-3 with TRBJ1-6; D not resolved. The CDR3 totals 12 residues. V was pared by 10 bases and J by 11 bases, with 15 bases between. Germline V gives CDR1 ENHRY, CDR2 SYGVKD. The CDR3 region has the DNA TGTGCCACGTGGGAGGGTTCCGCACCCCTCCACTTT. As protein: CATWEGSAPLHF.

The chain employs TRBV7-8 and TRBJ2-4, with 13 bases matching TRBD2. The length of the CDR3 is 13 residues. With V trimmed by 2 bases and J by 15 bases, 4 bases remained unmatched. Germline-derived CDR1 and CDR2 are SGHVS and FQNEAQ. The CDR3 DNA sequence: TGTGCCAGCAGCTTAACTAGCGGGGGGGCGGCGTACTTC. It translates to CASSLTSGGAAYF. The entire variable domain, with the rest obtained from reference TRBV7-8 and TRBJ2-4, is as follows: GAGVSQSPRYKVAKRGQDVALRCDPISGHVSLFWYQQALGQGPEFLTYFQNEAQLDKSGLPSDRFFAERPEGSVSTLKIQRTQQEDSAVYLCASSLTSGGAAYFGAGTRLSVL.

The chain links TRBV6-5 to TRBJ1-1; D gene unclear. V was trimmed by 2 bases and J by 0 bases, leaving 7 bases between them. There are 14 residues in the CDR3. CDR1 is MNHEY and CDR2 is SVGAGI in the germline V gene. The DNA of the CDR3 is TGTGCCAGCAGTTACGCTGGACTGAACACTGAAGCTTTCTTT. Amino acid sequence: CASSYAGLNTEAFF.

This chain links TRBV2 with TRBJ2-1; D remains unclear. V was trimmed by 4 bases and J by 3 bases, leaving 7 bases between them. The germline CDR1 and CDR2 sequences are SNHLY and FYNNEI. CDR3 length: 13 amino acids. The CDR3 spells CASSGSDYNEQFF. Written as DNA, the CDR3 is TGTGCCAGCAGTGGCAGCGACTACAATGAGCAGTTCTTC.

The chain joins TRBV18 to TRBJ1-5; 7 bases are a match to TRBD1. Unmatched junction bases numbered 5, after V lost 2 bases and J lost 7 bases. This CDR3 contains 14 residues. Germline V lookup: CDR1 KGHSH, CDR2 LQKENI. CDR3 sequence reads: CASSPAGGRQPQHF. The CDR3 DNA sequence: TGTGCCAGCTCACCAGCAGGGGGGAGGCAGCCCCAGCATTTT.

This chain links TRBV6-1 with TRBJ2-7, with D tentatively TRBD1 or TRBD2 (5 bases each). V shed 2 bases and J shed 4 bases, with 12 bases lying between them. Germline values: CDR1 MNHNS, CDR2 SASEGT. The CDR3 is 14 residues long. The CDR3 DNA reads TGTGCCAGCAGTGAATCTCTGGGGGTTTACGAGCAGTACTTC. It is translated as CASSESLGVYEQYF.

The V and J genes are TRBV19 and TRBJ1-5; the D gene is possibly TRBD1 (6 bases). V was shortened by 2 bases and J by 5 bases, with 10 bases between the two germline ends. This CDR3 has 14 residues. CDR1 and CDR2 (germline): LNHDA, SQIVND (reference sequence). The CDR3: CASSISAGDQPQHF. The CDR3 nucleotides are TGTGCCAGTAGTATATCCGCAGGGGATCAGCCCCAGCATTTT.

The chain combines TRBV5-4 with TRBJ1-2, with D uncertain. The CDR3 runs 13 residues. Germline assignment: CDR1 SGHNT and CDR2 YYREEE (reference sequence). V lost 3 bases and J 13 bases, leaving 19 bases between the germline ends. Written as DNA, the CDR3 is TGTGCCAGCAGCTCGGACCCCAGGAGAGGGAGCACCTTC. Translated: CASSSDPRRGSTF.

The chain combines TRBV7-2 with TRBJ2-5; 11 bases map to TRBD1. CDR3 length: 13 residues. Trimming cost V 5 bases and J 7 bases; bases outside gene matches: 3. The V gene's germline CDR1 is SGHTA and CDR2 FQGNSA. The CDR3 region is CASSRGQGVTQYF. The CDR3 region has the DNA TGTGCCAGCAGCCGGGGACAGGGGGTGACCCAGTACTTC.

V gene TRBV19 combines with J gene TRBJ2-1; 8 nucleotides agree with TRBD2. The J segment lost 5 bases and the V segment lost 7 bases, leaving 4 bases of the junction unmatched. The CDR3 is made up of 13 amino acids. From germline, CDR1 is LNHDA and CDR2 SQIVND (reference sequence). CDR3 in amino acids: CASNKLADNEQFF. The CDR3 nucleotides are TGTGCCAGTAATAAACTAGCGGACAATGAGCAGTTCTTC.

V is TRBV28 and J is TRBJ2-7; D might be TRBD2 (6 bases). The CDR3 has 13 amino acids. CDR1 MDHEN and CDR2 SYDVKM come from the germline V gene. V shed 9 bases and J shed 5 bases, with 17 bases lying between them. In DNA form, the CDR3 reads TGTGCCAGTATTGGGGGGATTAGGGACGAGCAGTACTTC. It yields the protein CASIGGIRDEQYF.

The rearrangement links TRBV2 to TRBJ2-4, with 8 bases lining up with TRBD1. With 4 bases clipped from V and 9 bases from J, the junction kept 14 bases outside the gene matches. The CDR3 has 16 residues. The germline CDR1 and CDR2 sequences are SNHLY and FYNNEI. CDR3 region: CASSAGGWTGNSIQYF. The CDR3 bases are TGTGCCAGCAGTGCAGGGGGCTGGACAGGGAATAGCATTCAGTACTTC.

CDR3 DNA sequence: TGCGCCAGCAGCTTTGAGAGGAACTCCTACGAGCAGTACTTC. Amino acid sequence: CASSFERNSYEQYF. This chain joins TRBV5-1 and TRBJ2-7; D not certain. In germline, CDR1 is SGHRS, CDR2 YFSETQ. This CDR3 contains 14 residues. V lost 2 bases to trimming and J lost 0 bases, with 9 bases between them.

The rearrangement joins TRBV6-1 to TRBJ1-5; 7 nucleotides line up with TRBD1. The germline V gene encodes CDR1 MNHNS and CDR2 SASEGT. V gave up 4 bases and J gave up 4 bases; unmatched junction bases: 1. The CDR3 covers 13 residues. The CDR3 here is CASSAGQNQPQHF. The CDR3 DNA follows: TGTGCCAGCAGTGCGGGACAGAATCAGCCCCAGCATTTT.

The genes are TRBV7-9 and TRBJ1-5; D unclear. Germline V CDR1 and CDR2: SEHNR, FQNEAQ (reference sequence). The CDR3 sequence is 14 residues long. Trimming took 4 bases from V and 0 from J, leaving 7 bases between them. Here the CDR3 DNA reads TGTGCCAGCAGCTCCGCGGTTAGCAATCAGCCCCAGCATTTT. This codes for CASSSAVSNQPQHF.

The table lists this clone with a count of one. In DNA, the CDR3 is TGTGCCAGTAGTATGGGACAAGCCCAAGAGACCCAGTACTTC. Protein sequence: CASSMGQAQETQYF. The chain joins TRBV19 to TRBJ2-5; tentative D call: TRBD1 (6 bases). V was shortened by 3 bases and J by 1 base, with 9 bases between the two germline ends. The germline CDR1 and CDR2 sequences are LNHDA and SQIVND (reference sequence). The CDR3 length is 14 residues.